This T cell receptor beta chain was captured by sequencing in a study of T cells in Graves' hyperthyroidism and ophthalmopathy. General study points: Most clonotypes expanded in the thyroid (above 0.001) were also present in blood.

Absence of ophthalmopathy progression within 18 months defined stable Graves' hyperthyroidism. Patients aged 18 to 65 had newly diagnosed hyperthyroidism of under 2 months' duration. This CDR3 is 15 amino acids long. Per the germline V gene, CDR1 is MGHDK and CDR2 is SYGVNS. Trimming at V came to 4 bases and at J to 5 bases, leaving 5 bases not matched to a gene. In the case of this clonotype: The antigen is not known.

Amplification of TCR beta CDR3 regions used RNA as the template. HTBI primers were employed in a first-round RT-PCR of the TCR CDR3. A single record per CDR3 protein comes from TCRdb applying MiXCR to the multiplex PCR reads. The table records a few hundred thousand distinct CDR3 sequences, just over 45% of them present only once. This chain uses TRBV25-1 with TRBJ1-4, with 9 bases aligning to TRBD1. The sequence was obtained from a woman aged 18-29 years with Graves' hyperthyroidism. Input material: peripheral blood or thyroid tissue (not recorded which). For the CDR3, the DNA is TGTGCCAGCAGTGGCACCGGGACAGGGAATGAAAAACTGTTTTTT. Translation: CASSGTGTGNEKLFF.